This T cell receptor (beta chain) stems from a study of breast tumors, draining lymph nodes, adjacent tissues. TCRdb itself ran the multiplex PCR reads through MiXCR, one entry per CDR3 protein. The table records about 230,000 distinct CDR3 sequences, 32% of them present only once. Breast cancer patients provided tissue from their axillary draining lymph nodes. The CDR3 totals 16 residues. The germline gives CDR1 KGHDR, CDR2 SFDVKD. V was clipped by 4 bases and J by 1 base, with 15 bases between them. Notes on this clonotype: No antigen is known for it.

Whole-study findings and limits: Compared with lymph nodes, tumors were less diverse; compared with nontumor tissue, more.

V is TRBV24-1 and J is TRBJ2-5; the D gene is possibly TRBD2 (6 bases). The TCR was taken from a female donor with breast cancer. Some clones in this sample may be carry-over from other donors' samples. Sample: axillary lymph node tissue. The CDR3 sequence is CATSDPTGRLQETQYF. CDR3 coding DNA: TGTGCCACCAGTGACCCGACCGGGAGACTCCAAGAGACCCAGTACTTC.